One and the same sample provided the 27 T cell receptor beta chains below, sequenced in a study of shared clonotypes between healthy human individuals (dated by TCRdb to about 2020). Preparation of the library involved the immunoSEQ multiplex PCR assay. TCRdb took this table from immuneACCESS and kept in-frame rearrangements with V and J called. Such tables lack part of the clones; where checked against another copy, unresolved V genes explain under half of the gap, and the rest is unexplained. For this sample the table gives approximately 640,000 clones, of which about nine tenths were detected only once. Of the sample, around a third falls within the top ten clones. Sequencing was done on a sample of memory CD8+ T cells from PBMCs. The sample's cell subset or site, from its label and the paper: CD45RO+ cells pooled with CCR7-negative TemRA cells. These receptors originate from a man between 18 and 29 years old in good health. Some clones in this sample may be carry-over from other donors' samples.

The CDR3 DNA sequence: TGTGCCAGCAGCTACCCACAGCGGGAGACCGCCTACAATGAGCAGTTCTTC. It specifies CASSYPQRETAYNEQFF. The V gene is TRBV4-2, the J gene TRBJ2-1; 8 bases are shared with TRBD2. V was clipped by 5 bases and J by 2 bases; unmatched bases: 11. The germline V gene has CDR1 LGHNA and CDR2 YNFKEQ. CDR3 size: 17 residues.

V usage is TRBV28 and J usage is TRBJ1-2, with D perhaps matching TRBD1 (5 bases). This CDR3 has 13 residues. The V gene's germline CDR1 is MDHEN and CDR2 SYDVKM. The ends were cut back, 6 bases at V and 3 bases at J, with 11 bases in the middle. CDR3 region: CASRPGYDYGYTF. The CDR3 DNA reads as TGTGCCAGCAGACCAGGGTATGACTATGGCTACACCTTC.

The CDR3 DNA reads as TGTGCCAGCAGCTTAGATTTATACGGCTACACCTTC. Translated: CASSLDLYGYTF. The chain combines TRBV11-2 with TRBJ1-2; D is unclear. Germline CDR1 and CDR2: SGHAT and FQNNGV. The CDR3 totals 12 residues. V was pared by 0 bases and J by 8 bases, with 7 bases between.

The CDR3 loop reads CASSLPGASYEQYF. The CDR3 DNA reads TGCGCCAGCAGCTTACCAGGGGCGTCCTACGAGCAGTACTTC. The chain joins TRBV5-1 to TRBJ2-5; a possible D gene is TRBD1 (6 bases). The J call is in doubt because the DNA end fits TRBJ2-7 better. The germline CDR1 and CDR2 sequences are SGHRS and YFSETQ. The CDR3 length is 14 residues.

The chain recombines TRBV5-4 with TRBJ2-5; 10 nucleotides agree with TRBD2. CDR1 is SGHNT and CDR2 is YYREEE in the germline V gene (reference sequence). The V and J ends lost 3 bases and 1 base, in that order; junction bases with no gene match: 6. The CDR3 totals 16 residues. CDR3 region: CASSYTSGTSQETQYF. For the CDR3, the DNA is TGTGCCAGCAGCTACACTAGCGGGACCTCCCAAGAGACCCAGTACTTC.

Turning to this clone: Germline is not matched at one junction end, which may reflect a read error. The chain carries TRBV7-9 and TRBJ2-7; 7 bases are shared with TRBD1. Germline V CDR1 and CDR2: SEHNR, FQNEAQ (reference sequence). CDR3 size: 16 residues. The CDR3 DNA follows: TGCGCCAGCAGCCATGGACCGGGACAGCCGTCCTACGAGCAGTACTTC. Its translation: CASSHGPGQPSYEQYF.

This rearrangement joins TRBV6-1 to TRBJ1-2, with TRBD1 matching 8 bases. The CDR3 consists of 15 residues. Germline V gene lookup returns CDR1 MNHNS and CDR2 SASEGT. V trimming: 1 base; J trimming: 4 bases; junction bases outside the gene matches: 5. CDR3 loop: CASSEVLGQGYGYTF. The CDR3 coding sequence is TGTGCCAGCAGTGAAGTCCTTGGACAGGGCTATGGCTACACCTTC.

The V call is TRBV30, the J call TRBJ2-5, with a weak D call TRBD2 (5 bases). From germline, CDR1 is GTSNPN and CDR2 SVGIG (reference sequence). The ends were cut back, 0 bases at V and 5 bases at J, with 10 bases in the middle. The CDR3 consists of 13 residues. The CDR3 loop reads CAWSVLEDETQYF. The CDR3 nucleotides are TGTGCCTGGAGTGTATTGGAGGACGAGACCCAGTACTTC.

V and J are TRBV9 and TRBJ1-1; the D is unclear. V shed 0 bases and J shed 5 bases, with 14 bases lying between them. The CDR3 length is 15 residues. Germline V gene sequence: CDR1 SGDLS, CDR2 YYNGEE. The CDR3 loop reads CASSVGGGSRTEAFF. The CDR3 DNA reads as TGTGCCAGCAGCGTAGGGGGAGGGAGTAGGACTGAAGCTTTCTTT.

In this sample, this clone turned up once. V and J are TRBV4-1 and TRBJ2-7, with D possibly matching TRBD2 (6 bases). The germline CDR1 and CDR2 sequences are MGHRA and YSYEKL. The CDR3 has 15 residues. The V end was cut by 0 bases, the J end by 5 bases, with 14 bases between. The CDR3: CASSQDSGGVDEQYF. CDR3 DNA sequence: TGCGCCAGCAGCCAAGATTCTGGAGGGGTCGACGAGCAGTACTTC.

The CDR3 region has the DNA TGTGCCTGGAGTGTAACCGAGCAGTACTTC. It codes for CAWSVTEQYF. The chain is built from TRBV30 and TRBJ2-7; no clear D. CDR3 length: 10 residues. Germline V gives CDR1 GTSNPN, CDR2 SVGIG (reference sequence). V lost 0 bases, J lost 6 bases, and 3 bases lay in between.

The genes are TRBV6-5 and TRBJ2-6; no firm D call. CDR3 length: 10 residues. V was cut by 10 bases and J by 2 bases, with 0 bases left in between. Looked up from germline, CDR1 is MNHEY and CDR2 is SVGAGI. CDR3 residues: CATGANVLTF. Written as DNA, the CDR3 is TGTGCCACTGGGGCCAACGTCCTGACTTTC.

Regarding this clone: The same CDR3 can be traced to other DNA sequences in this sample. The rearrangement joins TRBV28 to TRBJ2-7; 11 bases match TRBD2. CDR1 and CDR2 from the germline V gene are MDHEN and SYDVKM. The V segment lost 4 bases and the J segment 0 bases; nucleotides outside the gene matches: 5. The CDR3 runs to 16 residues. The CDR3 DNA follows: TGTGCCAGCAGTTCACGGACTAGCGGGTACTCCTACGAGCAGTACTTC. As protein: CASSSRTSGYSYEQYF.

The genes are TRBV11-3 and TRBJ2-3; tentative D call: TRBD1 (7 bases). Trimming pared 4 bases from V and 5 bases from J, leaving 16 bases between. The germline gives CDR1 SGHNT, CDR2 YENEEA. The CDR3 has 15 amino acids. The CDR3 DNA sequence: TGTGCCAGCAGCTGGAGACAGGGAGGATTAGATACGCAGTATTTT. As protein: CASSWRQGGLDTQYF.

V gene TRBV4-3 combines with J gene TRBJ2-4, with a tentative D call TRBD1 (6 bases). This CDR3 is 19 amino acids long. Trimming stripped 2 bases from V and 1 base from J, with 21 bases between. Germline values: CDR1 LGHNA, CDR2 YSLEER. CDR3 coding DNA: TGCGCCAGCAGCCAATACGCGTGGAAGGGGGACGCGGCCAAAAACATTCAGTACTTC. Protein sequence: CASSQYAWKGDAAKNIQYF.

A word on this clone: The same CDR3 can be traced to other DNA sequences in this sample. V is TRBV19 and J is TRBJ2-3, with D unresolved. Trimming cost V 1 base and J 3 bases, with 5 bases left between them. There are 13 residues in the CDR3. Germline V gene lookup returns CDR1 LNHDA and CDR2 SQIVND (reference sequence). CDR3 DNA sequence: TGTGCCAGTAGTATAGTCGGAACAGATACGCAGTATTTT. Its translation: CASSIVGTDTQYF. Based on the CDR3 plus reference TRBV19 and TRBJ2-3, the full variable domain is DGGITQSPKYLFRKEGQNVTLSCEQNLNHDAMYWYRQDPGQGLRLIYYSQIVNDFQKGDIAEGYSVSREKKESFPLTVTSAQKNPTAFYLCASSIVGTDTQYFGPGTRLTVL.

The chain employs TRBV13 and TRBJ2-7; 8 bases fit TRBD1. The germline gives CDR1 PRHDT, CDR2 FYEKMQ (reference sequence). The CDR3 contains 14 residues. V gave up 3 bases and J gave up 5 bases; unmatched junction bases: 6. The CDR3 sequence: CASSFGRGHNEQYF. CDR3 coding DNA: TGTGCCAGCAGCTTTGGCAGGGGGCATAACGAGCAGTACTTC. The full variable domain, in which reference TRBV13 and TRBJ2-7 provide the parts outside the CDR3, is AAGVIQSPRHLIKEKRETATLKCYPIPRHDTVYWYQQGPGQDPQFLISFYEKMQSDKGSIPDRFSAQQFSDYHSELNMSSLELGDSALYFCASSFGRGHNEQYFGPGTRLTVT.

The chain employs TRBV30 and TRBJ2-3, with a tentative D call TRBD2 (6 bases). Trimming removed 2 bases at V and 0 bases at J, with 15 bases between. This CDR3 spans 16 amino acids. Germline V lookup: CDR1 GTSNPN, CDR2 SVGIG (reference sequence). The CDR3 sequence: CAWSLDWEASTDTQYF. Written as DNA, the CDR3 is TGTGCCTGGAGTCTCGACTGGGAGGCTAGCACAGATACGCAGTATTTT.

The chain has TRBV13 and TRBJ2-7, with 9 positions matching TRBD1. The CDR3 has 15 residues. J lost 4 bases, V lost 5 bases, and 9 bases had no gene match. Germline V gene sequence: CDR1 PRHDT, CDR2 FYEKMQ (reference sequence). The CDR3 sequence is CASSPAGTGIYEQYF. Written as DNA, the CDR3 is TGTGCCAGCAGCCCGGCCGGGACAGGGATTTACGAGCAGTACTTC.

This chain links TRBV5-1 with TRBJ2-3; D not certain. The V and J ends lost 2 bases and 4 bases respectively, with 11 bases between them. The CDR3 has 14 residues. The germline gives CDR1 SGHRS, CDR2 YFSETQ. CDR3 bases: TGCGCCAGCAGCTTACAACGGTTCCCAGATACGCAGTATTTT. This codes for CASSLQRFPDTQYF.

The chain couples TRBV9 to TRBJ2-7; 11 bases line up with TRBD1. The CDR3 totals 16 residues. The J segment lost 5 bases and the V segment lost 4 bases, leaving 11 bases of the junction unmatched. Per the germline V gene, CDR1 is SGDLS and CDR2 is YYNGEE. The CDR3: CASSYYAGTGGNEQYF. CDR3 DNA sequence: TGTGCCAGCAGCTACTACGCCGGGACAGGGGGTAACGAGCAGTACTTC.

This clone appeared once. This CDR3 is also generated by other DNA sequences in the sample. This chain joins TRBV5-4 and TRBJ2-1; D is ambiguous. The V and J ends lost 3 bases and 6 bases respectively, with 7 bases between them. Germline V gene lookup returns CDR1 SGHNT and CDR2 YYREEE (reference sequence). The CDR3 has 12 amino acids. The CDR3 nucleotides read TGTGCCAGCAGCTCACCCCCCAATGAGCAGTTCTTC. It yields the protein CASSSPPNEQFF.

The chain is built from TRBV2 and TRBJ2-3, with 8 bases that match TRBD1. CDR1 and CDR2 (germline): SNHLY, FYNNEI. The junction had 6 bases not matched to a gene; V was cut back by 0 bases and J by 10 bases. CDR3 size: 14 residues. The CDR3 DNA sequence: TGTGCCAGCAGTGAAGCGACAGGGGACCTCCCGCAGTATTTT. Translated: CASSEATGDLPQYF.

The chain has TRBV7-9 and TRBJ2-5; no definite D call. TRBJ2-7 explains the end of the DNA better; the J call may be wrong. This CDR3 has 14 amino acids. The germline V gene has CDR1 SEHNR and CDR2 FQNEAQ (reference sequence). The CDR3 nucleotides read TGTGCCAGCAGCCCCAGCTTAGGAGCGACCGAGCAGTACTTC. This sequence encodes CASSPSLGATEQYF.

This chain connects TRBV7-9 to TRBJ2-7, with D perhaps TRBD2 (6 bases). The V gene's germline CDR1 is SEHNR and CDR2 FQNEAQ (reference sequence). Trimming shortened V by 3 bases and J by 4 bases, and 25 bases separated the two germline ends. The length of the CDR3 is 18 residues. The CDR3 sequence is CASSFPRGERRDLYEQYF. CDR3 sequence (DNA): TGTGCCAGCAGCTTCCCCCGAGGAGAACGGAGGGATTTGTACGAGCAGTACTTC.

CDR3 sequence (DNA): TGTGCCATCAGTGAGCTCACAGGGCCCCACTACGAGCAGTACTTC. The encoded protein is CAISELTGPHYEQYF. The V and J genes are TRBV10-3 and TRBJ2-7; the D gene is possibly TRBD1 (6 bases). V was pared by 2 bases and J by 3 bases, with 14 bases between. This CDR3 region has 15 residues. The germline V gene encodes CDR1 ENHRY and CDR2 SYGVKD.

The genes are TRBV18 and TRBJ2-3; D call uncertain. Germline V gives CDR1 KGHSH, CDR2 LQKENI. The CDR3 is 16 residues long. Trimming took off 3 bases at V and 2 bases at J, with 15 bases between the two ends. Here the CDR3 reads CASSPWGRELTDTQYF. The DNA of the CDR3 is TGTGCCAGCTCACCCTGGGGTAGGGAACTCACAGATACGCAGTATTTT. Combining the CDR3 with reference TRBV18 and TRBJ2-3 gives the whole variable domain NAGVMQNPRHLVRRRGQEARLRCSPMKGHSHVYWYRQLPEEGLKFMVYLQKENIIDESGMPKERFSAEFPKEGPSILRIQQVVRGDSAAYFCASSPWGRELTDTQYFGPGTRLTVL.